The entry that follows covers one T cell receptor beta chain sequence. Its target is unknown. An end of the junction does not agree with germline; a read error may underlie this. The sample belongs to a study of molecular identifiers for immune sequencing clone quantification. Study-level results: Highly expanded clone sizes could be underestimated through barcode sharing by identical TCR molecules.

One entry per CDR3 protein, called by TCRdb with MiXCR from the PCR reads. The sample contains 460,000 or so distinct CDR3 sequences, under 30% of which appear only once. The germline V gene has CDR1 MNHEY and CDR2 SVGEGT. The CDR3 is 15 amino acids. The sequenced material came from naive CD8+ T cells from blood, with Jurkat cell RNA spiked in. The subset denotes: FACS-sorted CD8+CD4-CCR7+CD45RA+ naive T cells. This receptor was taken from a human donor in good health. Some libraries in this study had Jurkat cell RNA spiked in. The chain uses TRBV6-2 or TRBV6-3 and TRBJ2-2, with D possibly TRBD2 on 6 matching bases. The CDR3 nucleotides are TGTGCCAGCAGCTCCGGGACTTCCGTGACCGGGGAGCTGTTGTTT. Its translation: CASSSGTSVTGELLF.